The 12 T cell receptor beta chains given below trace back to one sample, sequenced in a study of T-cell reconstitution after alpha-beta-depleted transplantation in children. Unique molecular identifiers were incorporated when the TCRbeta library was constructed. From the PCR reads, TCRdb called clonotypes with MiXCR, one entry per CDR3 protein. The sample lists 450,000 to 600,000 distinct CDR3 sequences; around 13% were seen once. The starting material was PBMCs, mostly from graft donor cells, obtained 360 days after TCRalphabeta/CD19-depleted stem cell transplant. The source of these receptors is a male patient under 18 who had a stem cell transplant for acute myeloid leukemia, so the T cells may come from the graft donor.

The chain carries TRBV27 and TRBJ1-5; D not certain. Trimming took 4 bases from V and 0 from J, leaving 4 bases between them. This CDR3 is built from 13 residues. Germline assignment: CDR1 MNHEY and CDR2 SMNVEV (reference sequence). CDR3 residues: CASSWGSNQPQHF. CDR3 coding DNA: TGTGCCAGCAGTTGGGGTAGCAATCAGCCCCAGCATTTT.

On this clonotype itself: A read error may be the cause here, since a much bigger clone is one base away. V and J are TRBV7-6 and TRBJ2-1; 7 bases match TRBD2. The germline CDR1 and CDR2 sequences are SGHVS and FNYEAQ. The length of the CDR3 is 16 residues. For the CDR3, the DNA is TGTGCCAGCAGCTTAGGCCGACTAGCCTCCTACAATGAGGAGTTCTTC. Translated: CASSLGRLASYNEEFF.

V usage is TRBV7-2 and J usage is TRBJ1-6; D might be TRBD1 (5 bases). The length of the CDR3 is 16 residues. From germline, CDR1 is SGHTA and CDR2 FQGNSA. The germline V and J ends were trimmed by 0 bases and 7 bases, with 13 bases remaining between them. The CDR3 DNA reads TGTGCCAGCAGCTTAGCGCTGGGACTGCCCAATTCACCCCTCCACTTT. Translation gives CASSLALGLPNSPLHF.

V gene TRBV6-2 or TRBV6-3 combines with J gene TRBJ2-1, with D uncertain. The ends were cut back, 6 bases at V and 2 bases at J, with 11 bases in the middle. Germline V gene lookup returns CDR1 MNHEY and CDR2 SVGEGT. The CDR3 loop spans 14 amino acids. CDR3 bases: TGTGCCAGCAGCCAACTTCGGGCCTACAATGAGCAGTTCTTC. This codes for CASSQLRAYNEQFF.

This clonotype was detected a few times. This chain connects TRBV18 to TRBJ2-7; D remains unclear. The CDR3 sequence is 14 residues long. Trimming removed 3 bases at V and 1 base at J, with 10 bases between. Germline CDR1 and CDR2: KGHSH and LQKENI. The CDR3 bases are TGTGCCAGCTCACCGAGGAGCCTATCCTACGAGCAGTACTTC. Protein product: CASSPRSLSYEQYF.

J is TRBJ1-3 and V is TRBV6-5; no firm D call. Looked up from germline, CDR1 is MNHEY and CDR2 is SVGAGI. The ends were cut back, 1 base at V and 0 bases at J, with 13 bases in the middle. The CDR3 is made up of 17 amino acids. CDR3 protein: CASSYLVGMGSGNTIYF. The DNA of the CDR3 is TGTGCCAGCAGTTACTTGGTCGGGATGGGCTCTGGAAACACCATATATTTT.

The CDR3 nucleotides are TGCAGTGCTAGAGGGCCGACAGGGGGCAACTCCTACGAGCAGTACTTC. Translated, it gives CSARGPTGGNSYEQYF. The rearrangement uses TRBV20-1 and TRBJ2-7; 10 bases are a match to TRBD1. Germline CDR1 and CDR2: DFQATT and SNEGSKA (reference sequence). This CDR3 spans 16 amino acids. V shed 1 base and J 0 bases; nucleotides not matched to a gene: 6.

The V and J genes are TRBV4-3 and TRBJ2-7; D gene ambiguous. V lost 4 bases, J lost 3 bases, and 10 bases lay in between. Germline CDR1 and CDR2: LGHNA and YSLEER. The CDR3 contains 13 residues. The CDR3 nucleotides read TGCGCCAGCAGCCTACACGAGTACTACGAGCAGTACTTC. It specifies CASSLHEYYEQYF.

V usage is TRBV4-3 and J usage is TRBJ2-7; D may be TRBD1 (6 bases). The CDR3 totals 15 residues. V was cut by 2 bases and J by 2 bases, with 13 bases left in between. CDR1 is LGHNA, CDR2 YSLEER, per germline. CDR3 in DNA: TGCGCCAGCAGCCAAACAAGGGGGATTGCCTACGAGCAGTACTTC. This sequence encodes CASSQTRGIAYEQYF.

Only a few counts were recorded for this clonotype. This chain joins TRBV29-1 and TRBJ2-1, with a weak D call TRBD1 (6 bases). The length of the CDR3 is 19 residues. Germline lookup yields CDR1 SQVTM and CDR2 ANQGSEA. The germline V and J ends were trimmed by 6 bases and 0 bases, with 27 bases remaining between them. In DNA form, the CDR3 reads TGCAGCGTGAATCCCATCAACAGGGCAGGATCCGGCTCCTACAATGAGCAGTTCTTC. This encodes CSVNPINRAGSGSYNEQFF.

The V gene is TRBV5-1, the J gene TRBJ2-1, with TRBD2 as a possible D gene (6 bases). CDR3 length: 12 residues. The V end lost 7 bases, the J end lost 4 bases, and 9 bases lay between the germline ends. CDR1 SGHRS and CDR2 YFSETQ come from the germline V gene. DNA for the CDR3: TGCGCCAGCGCGGGACTTTACAATGAGCAGTTCTTC. It codes for CASAGLYNEQFF. Combining the CDR3 with reference TRBV5-1 and TRBJ2-1 gives the whole variable domain KAGVTQTPRYLIKTRGQQVTLSCSPISGHRSVSWYQQTPGQGLQFLFEYFSETQRNKGNFPGRFSGRQFSNSRSEMNVSTLELGDSALYLCASAGLYNEQFFGPGTRLTVL.

In its sample, this clonotype was seen many times. This rearrangement joins TRBV15 to TRBJ2-7; 9 bases are shared with TRBD2. With V trimmed by 7 bases and J by 5 bases, 12 bases remained unmatched. The CDR3 sequence is 15 residues long. Germline V lookup: CDR1 LNHNV, CDR2 YYDKDF (reference sequence). The CDR3 DNA reads as TGTGCCACCACTCACAGGCTAGCGGGATCTCACGAGCAGTACTTC. It is translated as CATTHRLAGSHEQYF.